This T cell receptor beta chain was recovered during a study of cytomegalovirus exposure and HLA in healthy donors. Study-wide results and limits: There were some public TCRs occurring in many donors, but most TCR sequences were rare. In presence/absence analyses, roughly uniform sequencing depth across donors was assumed. Apparent HLA restriction characterized most CMV-associated TCR beta chains in a later analysis.

On this clone: Antigen: not known.

This CDR3 spans 18 amino acids. Germline CDR1 SGHVS, CDR2 FQNEAQ. V lost 4 bases and J 4 bases, leaving 20 bases between the germline ends. Although they were nominally healthy when sampled, donors likely had unrecorded immune exposures. The PCR was carried out with 60 Vbeta primers and 13 Jbeta primers. Sequencing was performed with immunoSEQ multiplex PCR; in TCRdb, only in-frame clones are kept and a portion is missing. The table includes 180,000 or so clones, around 80% detected once. The sample taken for sequencing was PBMCs. This clonotype was obtained from a young man in good health and CMV-seronegative. V gene TRBV7-8 combines with J gene TRBJ2-6; weak D call: TRBD2 (6 bases). The chain's CDR3 is CASSSRGLDLAGANVLTF. In DNA form, the CDR3 reads TGTGCCAGCAGCTCCCGGGGACTGGATTTGGCAGGGGCCAACGTCCTGACTTTC.